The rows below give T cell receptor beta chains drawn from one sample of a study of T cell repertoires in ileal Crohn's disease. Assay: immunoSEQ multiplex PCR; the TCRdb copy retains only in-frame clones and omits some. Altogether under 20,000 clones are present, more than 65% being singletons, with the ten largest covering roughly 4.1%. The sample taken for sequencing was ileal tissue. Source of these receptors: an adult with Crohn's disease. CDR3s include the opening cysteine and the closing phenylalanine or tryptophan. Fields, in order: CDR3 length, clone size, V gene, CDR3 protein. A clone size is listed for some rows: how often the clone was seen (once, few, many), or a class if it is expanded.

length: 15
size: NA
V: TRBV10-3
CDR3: CAISESLAGTYEQYF

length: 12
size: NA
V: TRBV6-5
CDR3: CASSQTWGEQYF

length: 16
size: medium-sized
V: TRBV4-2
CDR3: CASSPVRLAGSNEQFF

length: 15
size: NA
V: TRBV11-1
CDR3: CASSRRDIRTDTQYF

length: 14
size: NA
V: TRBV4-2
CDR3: CASSQDRGNYEQYF

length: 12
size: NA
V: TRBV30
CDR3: CAWSRVSYEQYF

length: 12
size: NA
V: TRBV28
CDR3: CASSFNSYEQYF

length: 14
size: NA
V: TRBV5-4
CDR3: CASSLEGQGGKQYF

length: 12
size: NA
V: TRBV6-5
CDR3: CASKNRGREQYF

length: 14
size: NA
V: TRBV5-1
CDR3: CASSGPGLGETQYF

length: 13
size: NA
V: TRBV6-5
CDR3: CASSYSKRAPQYF

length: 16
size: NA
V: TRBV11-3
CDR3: CASSLGATSSYNEQFF

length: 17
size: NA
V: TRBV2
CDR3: CASSDGLAGLKTGELFF

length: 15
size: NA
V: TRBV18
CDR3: CASSPGQGRNTEAFF

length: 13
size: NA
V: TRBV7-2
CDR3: CASSWGHSYEQYF

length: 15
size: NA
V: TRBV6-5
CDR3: CASSTGLSSGNTRYF

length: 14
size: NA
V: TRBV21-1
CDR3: CASSKTSVQETQYF

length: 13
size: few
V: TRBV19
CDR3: CASSLAGGREQFF

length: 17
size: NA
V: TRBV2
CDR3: CASSLYGTGTFQETQYF

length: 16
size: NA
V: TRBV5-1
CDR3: CASSLAGTSRSDTQYF

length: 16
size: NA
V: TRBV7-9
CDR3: CASSFNPRGKDTEAFF

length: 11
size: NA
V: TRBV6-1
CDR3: CASRGQGGYTF

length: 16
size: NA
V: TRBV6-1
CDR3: CASSVNRAGGNQPQHF

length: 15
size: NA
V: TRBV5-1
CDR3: CASSPSGGPNTEAFF